Reported below is one TCR beta chain. Its cognate antigen is unknown. A far larger clone lies a single base away; this is likely a read error. CDR3-region Arm-PCR and iRepertoire HTBI primers produced the TCR beta libraries. In the source study's methods: Among the samples, roughly 65 TRBV and 14 to 15 TRBJ segments were identified. TCRdb passed the multiplex PCR reads through MiXCR, listing each CDR3 protein once. The V and J calls reflect TCRdb's pipeline rather than the authors' work. In the table there are around 340,000 distinct CDR3 sequences, around a fifth of which are singletons. The sample belongs to a study of regulatory T cells in long-lasting Graves disease. Study as a whole: Patients met the persistent Graves' disease definition after over 5 years of antithyroid drugs with positive TSH receptor antibodies. Study-wide findings and caveats: Patients with persistent disease shared some 2,900 public clonotypes, outpacing the approximately 920 shared by new patients. Persistent disease preferred TRBV28, TRBJ1-2 and TRBJ2-5; new disease, TRBV20-1 and TRBJ2-1.

Stated time point: persistent/refractory GD, antithyroid drugs over 5 years with positive TRAb. There was RNA extracted from PBMCs, and the TCR library was made from it. V was trimmed by 3 bases and J by 4 bases, leaving 12 bases between them. The CDR3 sequence is 14 residues long. This receptor was obtained from a female donor with Graves disease. The chain employs TRBV12-3 or TRBV12-4 and TRBJ1-2, with a possible D match to TRBD1 (5 bases). The specimen was peripheral blood mononuclear cells (PBMCs), collected when the disease was refractory, from a patient treated with antithyroid drugs. The CDR3 nucleotides are TGTGCCAGCAGTTTGGCGAGGGGCTCCTATGGCTACACCTTC. Encoded protein: CASSLARGSYGYTF.